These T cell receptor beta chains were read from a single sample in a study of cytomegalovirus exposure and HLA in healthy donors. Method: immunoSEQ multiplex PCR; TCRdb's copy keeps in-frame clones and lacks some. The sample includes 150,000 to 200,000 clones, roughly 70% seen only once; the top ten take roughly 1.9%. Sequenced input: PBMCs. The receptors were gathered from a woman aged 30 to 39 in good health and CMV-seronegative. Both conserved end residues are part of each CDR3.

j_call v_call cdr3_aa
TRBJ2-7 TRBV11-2 CASSPAGQSTYEQYF
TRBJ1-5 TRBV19 CASSMLFGADPIDSNQPQHF
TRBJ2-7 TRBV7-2 CASSISPGLTYEQYF
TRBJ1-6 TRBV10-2 CASSETGTGRSPLHF
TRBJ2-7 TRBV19 CASSIGSGTGDRNEQYF
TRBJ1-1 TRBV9 CASRAGGGTEAFF
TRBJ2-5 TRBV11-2 CASSSPPRPGETQYF
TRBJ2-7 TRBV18 CASSPGTGRAEQYF
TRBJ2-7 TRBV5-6 CASSLGRGRPFEQYF
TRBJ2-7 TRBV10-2 CASRTSGGAYEQYF
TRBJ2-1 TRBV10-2 CASNQGTSGRASSYNEQFF
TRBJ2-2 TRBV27 CASSSLWGAANTGELFF
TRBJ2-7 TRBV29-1 CSVWGTGLDEQYF
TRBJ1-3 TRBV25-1 CASSDQHGGTIYF
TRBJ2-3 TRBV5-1 CASSLGPSATDTQYF
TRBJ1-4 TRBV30 CAWETQGALLEKLFF
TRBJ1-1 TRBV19 CASSTGAEAFF
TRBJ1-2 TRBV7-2 CASSLVVTAGMGGGYTF
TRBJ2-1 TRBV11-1 CASSLEIRRGTGDEQFF
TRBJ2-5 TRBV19 CASTDGGYEETQYF
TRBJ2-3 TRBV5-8 CASSLEGGQDTQYF
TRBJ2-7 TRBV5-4 CASSLRTSGYEQYF
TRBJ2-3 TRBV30 CAWSGGPTDTQYF
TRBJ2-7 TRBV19 CASSMRHPYEQYF
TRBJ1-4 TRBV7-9 CASSPTSSGEKLFF
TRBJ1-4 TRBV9 CASSVVSWEKLFF
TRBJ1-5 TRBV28 CASSRGLGNQPQHF
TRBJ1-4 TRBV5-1 CASSLANERGNEKLFF
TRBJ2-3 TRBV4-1 CASSQWSGQGGDTQYF
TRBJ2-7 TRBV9 CASSVEASVGTGGTYEQYF
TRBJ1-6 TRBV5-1 CASSPRTVNSYNSPLHF
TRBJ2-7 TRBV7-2 CASSLRQKRGTYEQYF
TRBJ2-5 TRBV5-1 CASSFGRTGGLKETQYF
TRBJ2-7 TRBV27 CASSSPGQGIYEQYF
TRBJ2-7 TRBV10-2 CASRGTGGYQVEQYF
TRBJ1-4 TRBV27 CASRRSRQGFPPEKLFF
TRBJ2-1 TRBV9 CASSVMDRGGNEQFF
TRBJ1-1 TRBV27 CASRRGTRVTFF
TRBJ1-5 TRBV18 CASSPGQDQPQHF
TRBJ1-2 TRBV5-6 CASSLDRKANYGYTF